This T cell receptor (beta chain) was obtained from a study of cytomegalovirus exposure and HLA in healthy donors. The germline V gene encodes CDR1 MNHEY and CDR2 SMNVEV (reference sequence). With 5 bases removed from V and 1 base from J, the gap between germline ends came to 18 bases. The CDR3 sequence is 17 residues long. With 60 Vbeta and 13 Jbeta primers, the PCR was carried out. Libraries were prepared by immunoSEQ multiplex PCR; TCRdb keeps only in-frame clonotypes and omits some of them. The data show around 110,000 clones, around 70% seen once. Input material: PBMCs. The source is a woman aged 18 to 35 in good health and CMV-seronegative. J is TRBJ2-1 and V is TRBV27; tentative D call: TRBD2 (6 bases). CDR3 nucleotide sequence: TGTGCCAGCAGTCTCCAACCGATCCGGGGGTCCTACAATGAGCAGTTCTTC. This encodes CASSLQPIRGSYNEQFF.